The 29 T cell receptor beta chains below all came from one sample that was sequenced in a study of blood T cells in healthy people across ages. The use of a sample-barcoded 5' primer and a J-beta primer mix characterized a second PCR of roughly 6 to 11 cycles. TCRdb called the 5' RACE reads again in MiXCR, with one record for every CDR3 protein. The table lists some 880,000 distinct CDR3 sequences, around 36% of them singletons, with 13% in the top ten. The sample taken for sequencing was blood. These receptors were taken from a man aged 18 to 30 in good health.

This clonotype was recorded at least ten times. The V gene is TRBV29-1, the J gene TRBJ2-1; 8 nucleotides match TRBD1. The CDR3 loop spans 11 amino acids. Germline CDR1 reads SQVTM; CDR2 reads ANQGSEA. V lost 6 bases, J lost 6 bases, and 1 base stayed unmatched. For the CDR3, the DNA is TGCAGCGTCAGGGGGCCCAATGAGCAGTTCTTC. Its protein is CSVRGPNEQFF.

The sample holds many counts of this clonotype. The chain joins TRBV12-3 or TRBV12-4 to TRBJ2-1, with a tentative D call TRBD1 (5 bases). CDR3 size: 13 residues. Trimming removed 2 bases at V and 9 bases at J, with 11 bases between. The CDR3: CASSLQGWGEQFF. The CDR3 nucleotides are TGTGCCAGCAGTTTACAGGGTTGGGGTGAGCAGTTCTTC.

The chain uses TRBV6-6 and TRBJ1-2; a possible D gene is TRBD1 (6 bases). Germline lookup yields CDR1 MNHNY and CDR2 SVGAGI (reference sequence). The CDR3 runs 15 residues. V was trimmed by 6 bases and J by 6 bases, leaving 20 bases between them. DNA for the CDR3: TGTGCCAGCAGGACTACAGGGAAAGTTATGGATGGCTACACCTTC. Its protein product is CASRTTGKVMDGYTF.

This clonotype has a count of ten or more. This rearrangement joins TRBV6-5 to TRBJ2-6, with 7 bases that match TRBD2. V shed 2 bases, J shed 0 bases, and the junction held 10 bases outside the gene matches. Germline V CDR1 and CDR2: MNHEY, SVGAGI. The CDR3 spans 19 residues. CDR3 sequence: CASSYGASGYSSGANVLTF. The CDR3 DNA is TGTGCCAGCAGTTACGGGGCTAGCGGATACAGCTCTGGGGCCAACGTCCTGACTTTC.

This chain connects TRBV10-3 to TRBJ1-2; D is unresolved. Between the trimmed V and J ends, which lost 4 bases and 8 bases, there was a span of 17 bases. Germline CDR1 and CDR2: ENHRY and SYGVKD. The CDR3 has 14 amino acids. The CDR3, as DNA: TGTGCCATCAGTGCGTCGACCTCCCCTGGGGGCTACACCTTC. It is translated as CAISASTSPGGYTF.

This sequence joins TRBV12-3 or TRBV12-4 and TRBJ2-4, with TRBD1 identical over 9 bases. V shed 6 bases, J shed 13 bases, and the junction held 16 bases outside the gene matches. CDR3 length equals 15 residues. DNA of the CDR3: TGTGCCAGCAGAATAACCGGGACAGGGTACAATGAGCAGTACTTC. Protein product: CASRITGTGYNEQYF.

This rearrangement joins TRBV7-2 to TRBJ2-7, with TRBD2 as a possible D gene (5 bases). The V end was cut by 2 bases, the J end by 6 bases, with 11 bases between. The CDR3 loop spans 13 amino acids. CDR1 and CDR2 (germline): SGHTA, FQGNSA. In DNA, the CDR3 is TGTGCCAGCAGCTTACGAAGTGCGGGCGAGCAGTACTTC. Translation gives CASSLRSAGEQYF. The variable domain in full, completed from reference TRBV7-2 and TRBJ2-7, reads GAGVSQSPSNKVTEKGKDVELRCDPISGHTALYWYRQSLGQGLEFLIYFQGNSAPDKSGLPSDRFSAERTGGSVSTLTIQRTQQEDSAVYLCASSLRSAGEQYFGPGTRLTVT.

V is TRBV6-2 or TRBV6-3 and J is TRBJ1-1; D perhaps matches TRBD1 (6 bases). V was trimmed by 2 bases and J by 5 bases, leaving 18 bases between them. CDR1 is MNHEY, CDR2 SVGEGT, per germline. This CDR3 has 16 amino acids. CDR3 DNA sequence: TGTGCCAGCAGTTACGGCGTGGGGGGGCCGGTGACTGAAGCTTTCTTT. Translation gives CASSYGVGGPVTEAFF.

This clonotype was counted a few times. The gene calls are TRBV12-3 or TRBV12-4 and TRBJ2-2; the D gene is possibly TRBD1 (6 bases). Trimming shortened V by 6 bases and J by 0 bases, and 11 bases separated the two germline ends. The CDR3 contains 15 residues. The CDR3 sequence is CASSQGQANTGELFF. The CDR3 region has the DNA TGTGCCAGCAGCCAGGGACAAGCGAACACCGGGGAGCTGTTTTTT.

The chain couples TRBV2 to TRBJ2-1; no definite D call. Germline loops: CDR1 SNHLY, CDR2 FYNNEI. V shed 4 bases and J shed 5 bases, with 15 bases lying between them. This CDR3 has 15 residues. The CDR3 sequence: CASSGGATRNNEQFF. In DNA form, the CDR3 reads TGTGCCAGCAGTGGAGGCGCCACGAGGAACAATGAGCAGTTCTTC.

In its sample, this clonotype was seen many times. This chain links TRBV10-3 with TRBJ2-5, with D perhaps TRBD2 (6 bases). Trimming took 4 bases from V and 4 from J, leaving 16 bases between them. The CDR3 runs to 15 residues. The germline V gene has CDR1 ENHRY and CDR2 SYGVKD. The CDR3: CAISGVMGGGETQYF. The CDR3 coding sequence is TGTGCCATCAGTGGGGTGATGGGGGGAGGAGAGACCCAGTACTTC.

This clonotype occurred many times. CDR3 bases: TGTGCCAGCAGTCTACCCCCGACTATAACTAGCACAGATACGCAGTATTTT. As protein: CASSLPPTITSTDTQYF. This chain links TRBV28 with TRBJ2-3; a weak D match, TRBD2 (5 bases). This CDR3 comprises 17 residues. Germline V CDR1 and CDR2: MDHEN, SYDVKM. Trimming stripped 5 bases from V and 0 bases from J, with 18 bases between.

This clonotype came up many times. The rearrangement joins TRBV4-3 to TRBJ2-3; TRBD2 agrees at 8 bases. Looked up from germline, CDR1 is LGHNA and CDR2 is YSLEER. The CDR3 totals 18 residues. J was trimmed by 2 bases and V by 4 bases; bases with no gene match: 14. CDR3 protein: CASSPVAGGPLPTDTQYF. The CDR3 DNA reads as TGCGCCAGCAGCCCCGTCGCGGGGGGCCCCCTCCCCACAGATACGCAGTATTTT.

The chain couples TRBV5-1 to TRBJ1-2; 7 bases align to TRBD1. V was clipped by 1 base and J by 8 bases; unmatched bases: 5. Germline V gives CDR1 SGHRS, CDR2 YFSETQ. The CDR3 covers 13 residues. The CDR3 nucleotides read TGCGCCAGCAGCTTGTTGCAGGGGGTAGGCTACACCTTC. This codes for CASSLLQGVGYTF.

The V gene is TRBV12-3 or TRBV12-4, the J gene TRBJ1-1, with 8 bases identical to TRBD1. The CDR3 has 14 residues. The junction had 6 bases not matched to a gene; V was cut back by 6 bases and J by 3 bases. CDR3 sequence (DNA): TGTGCCAGCAGCCGACAGGGGCGGTACACTGAAGCTTTCTTT. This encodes CASSRQGRYTEAFF.

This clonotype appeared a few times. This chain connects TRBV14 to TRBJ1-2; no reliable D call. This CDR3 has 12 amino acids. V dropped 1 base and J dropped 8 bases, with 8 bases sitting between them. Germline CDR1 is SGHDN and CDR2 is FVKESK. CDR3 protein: CASSQGVLGYTF. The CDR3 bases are TGTGCCAGCAGCCAAGGGGTGTTGGGCTACACCTTC.

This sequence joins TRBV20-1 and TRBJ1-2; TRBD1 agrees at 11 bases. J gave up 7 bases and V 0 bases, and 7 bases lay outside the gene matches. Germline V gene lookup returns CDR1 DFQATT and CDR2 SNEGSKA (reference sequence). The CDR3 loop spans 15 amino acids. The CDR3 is CSARDQGQGAGGYTF. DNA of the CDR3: TGCAGTGCTAGAGATCAAGGACAGGGGGCCGGTGGCTACACCTTC.

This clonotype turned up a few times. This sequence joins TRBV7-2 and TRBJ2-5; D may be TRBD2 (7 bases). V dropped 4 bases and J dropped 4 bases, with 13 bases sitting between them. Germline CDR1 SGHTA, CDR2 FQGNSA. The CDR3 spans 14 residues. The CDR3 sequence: CASSSRGGGETQYF. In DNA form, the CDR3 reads TGTGCCAGCAGCTCTCGGGGAGGGGGAGAGACCCAGTACTTC.

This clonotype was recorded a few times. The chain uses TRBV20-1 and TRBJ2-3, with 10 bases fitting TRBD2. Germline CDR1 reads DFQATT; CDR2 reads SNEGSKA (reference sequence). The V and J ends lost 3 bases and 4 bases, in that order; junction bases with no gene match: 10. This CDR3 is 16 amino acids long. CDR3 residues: CSARRAGGRGSDTQYF. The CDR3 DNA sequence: TGCAGTGCTAGGCGAGCGGGGGGGCGAGGGTCAGATACGCAGTATTTT.

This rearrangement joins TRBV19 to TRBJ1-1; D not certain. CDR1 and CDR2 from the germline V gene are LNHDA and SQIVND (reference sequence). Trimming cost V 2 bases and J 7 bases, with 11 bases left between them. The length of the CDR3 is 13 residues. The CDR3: CASSINQAYEAFF. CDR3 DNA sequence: TGTGCCAGTAGTATAAACCAGGCCTATGAAGCTTTCTTT.

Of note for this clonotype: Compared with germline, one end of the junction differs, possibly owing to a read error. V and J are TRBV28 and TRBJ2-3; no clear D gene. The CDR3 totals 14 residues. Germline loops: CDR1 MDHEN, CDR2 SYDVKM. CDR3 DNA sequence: TGTGTCAGCAGTGTGGACGGCAGCACAGATACGCAGTATTTT. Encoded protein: CVSSVDGSTDTQYF.

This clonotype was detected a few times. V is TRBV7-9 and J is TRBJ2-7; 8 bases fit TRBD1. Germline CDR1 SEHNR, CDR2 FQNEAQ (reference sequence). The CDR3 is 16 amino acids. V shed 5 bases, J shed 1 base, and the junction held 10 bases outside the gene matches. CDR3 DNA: TGTGCCAGCAGCCCCGCCCCGACAGGGGAATCCTACGAGCAGTACTTC. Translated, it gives CASSPAPTGESYEQYF. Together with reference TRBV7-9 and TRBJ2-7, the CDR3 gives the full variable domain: DTGVSQNPRHKITKRGQNVTFRCDPISEHNRLYWYRQTLGQGPEFLTYFQNEAQLEKSRLLSDRFSAERPKGSFSTLEIQRTEQGDSAMYLCASSPAPTGESYEQYFGPGTRLTVT.

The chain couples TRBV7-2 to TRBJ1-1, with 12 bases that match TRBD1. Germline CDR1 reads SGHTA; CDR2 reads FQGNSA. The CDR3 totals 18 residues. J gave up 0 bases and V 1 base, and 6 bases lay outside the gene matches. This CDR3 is CASSLVPGTGGLNTEAFF. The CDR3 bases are TGTGCCAGCAGCTTAGTTCCAGGGACAGGGGGCCTGAACACTGAAGCTTTCTTT.

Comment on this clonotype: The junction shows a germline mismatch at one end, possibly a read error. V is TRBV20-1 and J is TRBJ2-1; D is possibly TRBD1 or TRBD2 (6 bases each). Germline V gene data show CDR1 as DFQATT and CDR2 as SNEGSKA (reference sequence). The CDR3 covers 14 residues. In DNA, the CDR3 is TGCGGTGCTAGCTCCACCGACGGGGGCAATGAGCAGTTCTTT. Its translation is CGASSTDGGNEQFF.

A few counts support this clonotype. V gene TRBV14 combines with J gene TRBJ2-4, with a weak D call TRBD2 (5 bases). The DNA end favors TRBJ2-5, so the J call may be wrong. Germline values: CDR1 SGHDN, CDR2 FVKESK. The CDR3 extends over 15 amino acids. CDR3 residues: CASSPRNTRRETQYF. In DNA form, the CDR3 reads TGTGCCAGCAGCCCACGGAACACCCGGAGGGAGACCCAGTACTTC.

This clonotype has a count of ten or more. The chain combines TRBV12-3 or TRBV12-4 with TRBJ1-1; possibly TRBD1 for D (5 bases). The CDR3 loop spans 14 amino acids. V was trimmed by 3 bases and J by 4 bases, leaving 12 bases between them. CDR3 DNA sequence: TGTGCCAGCAGTTTGGCAGGGAGAGGCACTGAAGCTTTCTTT. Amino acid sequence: CASSLAGRGTEAFF.

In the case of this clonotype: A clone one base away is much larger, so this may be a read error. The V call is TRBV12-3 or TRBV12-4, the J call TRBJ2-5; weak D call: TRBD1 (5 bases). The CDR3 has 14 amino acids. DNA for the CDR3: TGTGCCAGCAGTCCGGCGGATGGGGCAGAGACCCAGTGCTTC. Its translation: CASSPADGAETQCF.

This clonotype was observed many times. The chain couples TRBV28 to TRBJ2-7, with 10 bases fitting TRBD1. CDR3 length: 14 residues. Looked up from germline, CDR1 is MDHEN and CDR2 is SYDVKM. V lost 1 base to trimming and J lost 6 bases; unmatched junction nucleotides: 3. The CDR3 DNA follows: TGTGCCAGCAGTTTATCTGGGACAGGGGTCGAGCAGTACTTC. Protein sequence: CASSLSGTGVEQYF.

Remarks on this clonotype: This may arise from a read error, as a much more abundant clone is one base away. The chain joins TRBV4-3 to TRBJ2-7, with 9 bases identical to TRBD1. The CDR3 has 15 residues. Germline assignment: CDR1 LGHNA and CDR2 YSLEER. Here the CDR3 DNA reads TGCGACAGCAGCCAAGTGATGACCCCGGGACAGGGAGTGTACTTC. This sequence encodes CDSSQVMTPGQGVYF.